The 21 T cell receptor beta chains below all came from one sample that was sequenced in a study of T cells in Graves' hyperthyroidism and ophthalmopathy. It was RNA transcripts that yielded the amplified TCR beta CDR3 regions. In the first-round RT-PCR of the TCR CDR3, the HTBI primer set was used. TCRdb redid the calling of the multiplex PCR reads with MiXCR, one entry per CDR3 protein. The sample holds 300,000 to 500,000 distinct CDR3 sequences, about 16% seen once. Sequencing was performed on blood. These receptors came from a woman under 40 with Graves' hyperthyroidism.

There are many counts of this clonotype. Here the CDR3 reads CASSVEGNEHYEQFF. In DNA, the CDR3 is TGTGCCAGCAGCGTAGAGGGGAACGAGCACTATGAGCAGTTCTTC. The genes are TRBV9 and TRBJ2-1; a weak D match, TRBD1 (5 bases). CDR3 length: 15 residues. Germline CDR1 and CDR2: SGDLS and YYNGEE. The V gene lost 0 bases and the J gene lost 8 bases, with 15 bases spanning the gap.

In its sample, this clonotype was seen a few times. CDR3 in DNA: TGTGCCAGCAGTTTGGAGGAGATCCTAGTCCCCGGGGAGCTGTTTTTT. Residues: CASSLEEILVPGELFF. V and J are TRBV28 and TRBJ2-2; D possibly corresponds to TRBD2 (5 bases). CDR1 and CDR2 (germline): MDHEN, SYDVKM. The CDR3 extends over 16 amino acids. V was cut by 3 bases and J by 6 bases, with 17 bases left in between.

J is TRBJ1-6 and V is TRBV28, with D tentatively TRBD1 (5 bases). This CDR3 comprises 14 residues. V was shortened by 6 bases and J by 10 bases, with 16 bases between the two germline ends. CDR1 MDHEN and CDR2 SYDVKM come from the germline V gene. The CDR3 coding sequence is TGTGCCAGCAGGACCGGAGGGTGGGGGTCACCCCTCCACTTT. Amino acid sequence: CASRTGGWGSPLHF.

This clonotype was detected many times. This rearrangement joins TRBV3-1 to TRBJ1-1, with D possibly TRBD1 on 5 matching bases. Germline CDR1 LGHDT, CDR2 YNNKEL (reference sequence). This CDR3 is built from 13 residues. Trimming shortened V by 5 bases and J by 1 base, and 8 bases separated the two germline ends. The CDR3 reads CASSSGRNTEAFF. The CDR3, as DNA: TGTGCCAGCAGCTCAGGGAGGAACACTGAAGCTTTCTTT.

Many counts were recorded for this clonotype. This chain connects TRBV27 to TRBJ1-4, with D possibly TRBD1 on 6 matching bases. Germline V CDR1 and CDR2: MNHEY, SMNVEV (reference sequence). Trimming stripped 6 bases from V and 7 bases from J, with 18 bases between. CDR3 length: 15 residues. CDR3 residues: CASRDRGLFGEKLFF. The DNA of the CDR3 is TGTGCCAGCAGGGACAGAGGGTTGTTCGGTGAAAAACTGTTTTTT.

Concerning this clonotype itself: Being one base from a much bigger clone, this may be a read error. The chain has TRBV5-1 and TRBJ2-1; no definite D call. This CDR3 is built from 14 residues. The germline V gene encodes CDR1 SGHRS and CDR2 YFSETQ. The CDR3 sequence is CANSLAPPYNEQFF. CDR3 sequence (DNA): TGCGCCAACAGCTTGGCCCCACCTTACAATGAGCAGTTCTTC.

This clonotype was counted many times. The rearrangement joins TRBV20-1 to TRBJ2-1; D assignment may be TRBD1 or TRBD2 (5 bases each). Germline CDR1 is DFQATT and CDR2 is SNEGSKA (reference sequence). The V gene lost 4 bases and the J gene lost 7 bases, with 20 bases spanning the gap. CDR3 length equals 15 residues. The CDR3: CSATTGTAVANEQFF. The CDR3 DNA is TGCAGTGCTACCACCGGGACGGCCGTTGCGAATGAGCAGTTCTTC.

This clonotype occurred many times. J is TRBJ2-1 and V is TRBV6-5, with 11 positions matching TRBD1. Germline V gene lookup returns CDR1 MNHEY and CDR2 SVGAGI. This CDR3 region has 15 residues. V lost 2 bases to trimming and J lost 6 bases; unmatched junction nucleotides: 3. The CDR3 DNA is TGTGCCAGCAGTTACAGGGGGACAGGGGGCAATGAGCAGTTCTTC. As protein: CASSYRGTGGNEQFF.

This clonotype has a handful of counts. The J gene is TRBJ2-5, the V gene TRBV6-5; D uncertain. Germline V gene lookup returns CDR1 MNHEY and CDR2 SVGAGI. V was pared by 0 bases and J by 5 bases, with 7 bases between. This CDR3 comprises 13 residues. For the CDR3, the DNA is TGTGCCAGCAGTTACTCCGGCAGGGAGACCCAGTACTTC. Translated: CASSYSGRETQYF.

This clonotype occurred many times. This chain joins TRBV30 and TRBJ1-4; D call uncertain. Germline loops: CDR1 GTSNPN, CDR2 SVGIG (reference sequence). The CDR3 totals 11 residues. V lost 5 bases to trimming and J lost 8 bases, with 9 bases between them. The CDR3 region has the DNA TGTGCCTGGGGGATCAGGGAAAAACTGTTTTTT. Protein: CAWGIREKLFF.

The chain joins TRBV7-3 to TRBJ2-5, with TRBD2 as a possible D gene (6 bases). The CDR3 sequence is 14 residues long. Germline CDR1 is SGHTA and CDR2 is FQGTGA. V gave up 2 bases and J gave up 8 bases, with 15 bases separating them. The CDR3 reads CASSLQAAAGTQYF. CDR3 DNA sequence: TGTGCCAGCAGCTTACAGGCGGCGGCGGGAACCCAGTACTTC. Complete variable domain (other parts from reference TRBV7-3 and TRBJ2-5): GAGVSQTPSNKVTEKGKYVELRCDPISGHTALYWYRQSLGQGPEFLIYFQGTGAADDSGLPNDRFFAVRPEGSVSTLKIQRTERGDSAVYLCASSLQAAAGTQYFGPGTRLLVL.

This rearrangement joins TRBV7-3 to TRBJ1-6; D is ambiguous. CDR1 and CDR2 (germline): SGHTA, FQGTGA. The CDR3 runs 16 residues. V was cut by 1 base and J by 5 bases, with 12 bases left in between. DNA for the CDR3: TGTGCCAGCAGCTTAAATAGTCCGTCGAATAATTCACCCCTCCACTTT. Translation: CASSLNSPSNNSPLHF. The entire variable domain, with the rest obtained from reference TRBV7-3 and TRBJ1-6, is as follows: GAGVSQTPSNKVTEKGKYVELRCDPISGHTALYWYRQSLGQGPEFLIYFQGTGAADDSGLPNDRFFAVRPEGSVSTLKIQRTERGDSAVYLCASSLNSPSNNSPLHFGNGTRLTVT.

Points on this clonotype: This could be a read error, since a much larger clone is one nucleotide away. V usage is TRBV4-2 and J usage is TRBJ2-1; D assignment may be TRBD1 or TRBD2 (6 bases each). The CDR3 sequence is 16 residues long. CDR1 and CDR2 from the germline V gene are LGHNA and YNFKEQ. CDR3 bases: TGTGCCAGCAGCCAAGATCTTGCGGGACATTTCAATGGGCAGTTCTTC. This codes for CASSQDLAGHFNGQFF.

The rearrangement links TRBV2 to TRBJ2-5; D gene uncertain. The ends were cut back, 8 bases at V and 5 bases at J, with 18 bases in the middle. The CDR3 contains 14 residues. Germline CDR1 SNHLY, CDR2 FYNNEI. The CDR3 sequence is CASGGRLPGETQYF. CDR3 nucleotides: TGTGCCAGCGGCGGCAGGCTTCCCGGGGAGACCCAGTACTTC. Full variable domain (outside the CDR3, taken from reference TRBV2 and TRBJ2-5): EPEVTQTPSHQVTQMGQEVILRCVPISNHLYFYWYRQILGQKVEFLVSFYNNEISEKSEIFDDQFSVERPDGSNFTLKIRSTKLEDSAMYFCASGGRLPGETQYFGPGTRLLVL.

This clonotype was detected ten times or more. The chain uses TRBV6-1 and TRBJ2-2; 10 nucleotides align to TRBD1. CDR1 is MNHNS and CDR2 is SASEGT in the germline V gene. This CDR3 region has 15 residues. V shed 8 bases, J shed 5 bases, and the junction held 8 bases outside the gene matches. The CDR3 bases are TGTGCCAGCGAGACAGGGGGCATATGGACCGGGGAGCTGTTTTTT. This encodes CASETGGIWTGELFF.

At least ten counts were recorded for this clonotype. This chain joins TRBV3-1 and TRBJ1-1; unclear D gene. Germline CDR1 and CDR2: LGHDT and YNNKEL (reference sequence). The CDR3 has 12 amino acids. Between the trimmed V and J ends, which lost 1 base and 2 bases, there was a span of 2 bases. CDR3: CASSQGNTEAFF. The CDR3 DNA is TGTGCCAGCAGCCAAGGTAACACTGAAGCTTTCTTT.

This clonotype was counted many times. CDR3 loop: CAWSVSGNGYTF. CDR3 nucleotide sequence: TGTGCCTGGAGTGTTAGTGGTAATGGCTACACCTTC. This chain links TRBV30 with TRBJ1-2; the D is unclear. In germline, CDR1 is GTSNPN, CDR2 SVGIG (reference sequence). This CDR3 is 12 amino acids long. The germline V and J ends were trimmed by 0 bases and 6 bases, with 8 bases remaining between them.

This chain uses TRBV20-1 with TRBJ2-3; D unclear. V was cut by 0 bases and J by 0 bases, with 10 bases left in between. Germline-derived CDR1 and CDR2 are DFQATT and SNEGSKA (reference sequence). This CDR3 is built from 15 residues. CDR3 region: CSARDRLGSTDTQYF. In nucleotides, the CDR3 is TGCAGTGCTAGAGATAGGTTGGGAAGCACAGATACGCAGTATTTT.

The table lists this clonotype with a few counts. The chain has TRBV4-1 and TRBJ2-7; 11 bases line up with TRBD2. This CDR3 spans 16 amino acids. Losses at the gene ends were 3 bases for V and 0 bases for J; bases not matched to a gene: 4. From germline, CDR1 is MGHRA and CDR2 YSYEKL. This CDR3 is CASSHGLAGSSYEQYF. As DNA, the CDR3 is TGCGCCAGCAGCCATGGACTAGCGGGTAGCTCCTACGAGCAGTACTTC.

This clonotype has just a few counts. The CDR3 nucleotides read TGTGCCAGCAGCCTATTACCCAGTCAAGGGGAGCTGTTTTTT. Its translation is CASSLLPSQGELFF. V is TRBV9 and J is TRBJ2-2, with unresolved D. The germline V and J ends were trimmed by 4 bases and 8 bases, with 15 bases remaining between them. CDR1 and CDR2 from the germline V gene are SGDLS and YYNGEE. This CDR3 comprises 14 residues. The full variable domain, with the rest looked up from reference TRBV9 and TRBJ2-2, is DSGVTQTPKHLITATGQRVTLRCSPRSGDLSVYWYQQSLDQGLQFLIQYYNGEERAKGNILERFSAQQFPDLHSELNLSSLELGDSALYFCASSLLPSQGELFFGEGSRLTVL.

This clonotype occurred many times. This chain uses TRBV11-2 with TRBJ2-7; D remains ambiguous. The CDR3 length is 14 residues. Trimming stripped 2 bases from V and 2 bases from J, with 10 bases between. Germline CDR1 SGHAT, CDR2 FQNNGV. The DNA of the CDR3 is TGTGCCAGCAGCTTATCGACACTTACCTACGAGCAGTACTTC. Translation gives CASSLSTLTYEQYF.